Listed below are T cell receptor beta chains from one sample, sequenced in a study of blood T cell repertoires in COVID-19. Sequenced by immunoSEQ multiplex PCR; TCRdb stores in-frame clones only, minus some. Among about 90,000 clones listed, 86% were seen once. The material sequenced was peripheral blood. The receptors stem from a man aged 80 or over with active or convalescent COVID-19. Both conserved end residues are part of each CDR3. The order of the fields is J gene, clone size, V gene, D gene, CDR3 protein, CDR3 DNA. The D gene is left open where the match is weak. The listing skips clone size in some rows; elsewhere it reads once, few, many or a size class.

j_call: TRBJ1-2; clone_size: .; v_call: TRBV6-2/TRBV6-3; d_call: TRBD1; cdr3_aa: CASSLDRLYGYTF; cdr3_nt: TGTGCCAGCAGCCTGGACAGGCTCTACGGCTACACCTTC
j_call: TRBJ1-3; clone_size: .; v_call: TRBV5-1; d_call: TRBD1; cdr3_aa: CASSFVTGTADSGNTIYF; cdr3_nt: TGCGCCAGCAGCTTCGTCACCGGGACAGCTGACTCTGGAAACACCATATATTTT
j_call: TRBJ2-1; clone_size: .; v_call: TRBV2; d_call: TRBD2; cdr3_aa: CASVGLNNEQFF; cdr3_nt: TGTGCCAGCGTGGGACTAAACAATGAGCAGTTCTTC
j_call: TRBJ2-1; clone_size: .; v_call: TRBV7-3; d_call: TRBD2; cdr3_aa: CASSESGGSYNEQFF; cdr3_nt: TGTGCCAGCAGCGAAAGCGGGGGTTCCTACAATGAGCAGTTCTTC
j_call: TRBJ2-7; clone_size: .; v_call: TRBV19; d_call: .; cdr3_aa: CASSAGQSRTHEQYF; cdr3_nt: TGTGCCAGTAGTGCGGGACAGAGCCGGACTCACGAGCAGTACTTC
j_call: TRBJ2-1; clone_size: .; v_call: TRBV5-1; d_call: TRBD2; cdr3_aa: CASSLATSGSYNEQFF; cdr3_nt: TGCGCCAGCAGCTTGGCCACCAGCGGGAGTTACAATGAGCAGTTCTTC
j_call: TRBJ2-3; clone_size: .; v_call: TRBV15; d_call: .; cdr3_aa: CATGLRSTDTQYF; cdr3_nt: TGTGCCACGGGACTCCGTAGCACAGATACGCAGTATTTT
j_call: TRBJ2-1; clone_size: once; v_call: TRBV9; d_call: TRBD2; cdr3_aa: CASSARGLTYNEQFF; cdr3_nt: TGTGCCAGCAGCGCGAGGGGACTAACTTACAATGAGCAGTTCTTC
j_call: TRBJ2-5; clone_size: .; v_call: TRBV6-2/TRBV6-3; d_call: TRBD2; cdr3_aa: CASSPSGSGQETQYF; cdr3_nt: TGTGCCAGCAGCCCGAGCGGGAGTGGTCAAGAGACCCAGTACTTC
j_call: TRBJ2-4; clone_size: .; v_call: TRBV5-4; d_call: TRBD2; cdr3_aa: CASSLGLAGPVGIQYF; cdr3_nt: TGTGCCAGCAGCTTGGGCCTAGCGGGCCCCGTGGGCATTCAGTACTTC
j_call: TRBJ2-7; clone_size: .; v_call: TRBV2; d_call: TRBD1; cdr3_aa: CASRNRGREQYF; cdr3_nt: TGTGCCAGCAGGAACAGGGGGCGGGAGCAGTACTTC
j_call: TRBJ2-5; clone_size: few; v_call: TRBV7-2; d_call: .; cdr3_aa: CASSSRVLETQYF; cdr3_nt: TGTGCCAGCAGCTCCAGGGTTCTTGAGACCCAGTACTTC
j_call: TRBJ1-2; clone_size: .; v_call: TRBV19; d_call: TRBD1; cdr3_aa: CASSIRTGVRNGYTF; cdr3_nt: TGTGCCAGTAGTATCAGGACAGGGGTTCGCAATGGCTACACCTTC
j_call: TRBJ2-7; clone_size: .; v_call: TRBV4-3; d_call: .; cdr3_aa: CASSQDPGSSSEQYF; cdr3_nt: TGCGCCAGCAGCCAAGATCCGGGGTCCTCTAGCGAGCAGTACTTC
j_call: TRBJ1-4; clone_size: once; v_call: TRBV28; d_call: .; cdr3_aa: CASSLRGTSNEKLFF; cdr3_nt: TGTGCCAGCAGTTTACGCGGGACTTCTAATGAAAAACTGTTTTTT
j_call: TRBJ2-7; clone_size: once; v_call: TRBV11-2; d_call: .; cdr3_aa: CASSLVSYRASPSYEQYF; cdr3_nt: TGTGCCAGCAGCTTAGTTAGTTACAGGGCCTCACCCTCCTACGAGCAGTACTTC
j_call: TRBJ2-5; clone_size: .; v_call: TRBV5-8; d_call: .; cdr3_aa: CASSLGQYQETQYF; cdr3_nt: TGTGCCAGCAGCTTGGGTCAGTACCAAGAGACCCAGTACTTC
j_call: TRBJ1-2; clone_size: few; v_call: TRBV7-2; d_call: TRBD1; cdr3_aa: CASSAHRGIDGYTF; cdr3_nt: TGTGCCAGCAGCGCCCACAGGGGGATTGATGGCTACACCTTC
j_call: TRBJ1-1; clone_size: .; v_call: TRBV4-1; d_call: .; cdr3_aa: CASSQAGPLRVTEAFF; cdr3_nt: TGCGCCAGCAGCCAGGCCGGCCCTCTACGGGTCACTGAAGCTTTCTTT
j_call: TRBJ2-7; clone_size: .; v_call: TRBV11-3; d_call: TRBD1; cdr3_aa: CASSVGQGASYEQYF; cdr3_nt: TGTGCCAGCAGCGTCGGACAGGGGGCTTCCTACGAGCAGTACTTC
j_call: TRBJ2-7; clone_size: .; v_call: TRBV20-1; d_call: TRBD2; cdr3_aa: CRLAGAYEQYF; cdr3_nt: TGCAGACTAGCGGGCGCCTACGAGCAGTACTTC
j_call: TRBJ2-3; clone_size: .; v_call: TRBV7-9; d_call: TRBD2; cdr3_aa: CASSFRTSGRTDTQYF; cdr3_nt: TGTGCCAGCAGCTTTCGGACTAGCGGACGCACAGATACGCAGTATTTT
j_call: TRBJ2-1; clone_size: .; v_call: TRBV4-1; d_call: .; cdr3_aa: CASGIGQSSYNEQFF; cdr3_nt: TGCGCCAGCGGGATAGGACAGAGCTCCTACAATGAGCAGTTCTTC
j_call: TRBJ1-6; clone_size: .; v_call: TRBV3-1/TRBV3-2; d_call: .; cdr3_aa: CASSQVGGSYNSPLHF; cdr3_nt: TGTGCCAGCAGCCAGGTCGGGGGTTCCTATAATTCACCCCTCCACTTT
j_call: TRBJ1-1; clone_size: .; v_call: TRBV6-4; d_call: .; cdr3_aa: CATEIGEVTEAFF; cdr3_nt: TGTGCCACCGAGATTGGAGAAGTCACTGAAGCTTTCTTT
j_call: TRBJ2-3; clone_size: .; v_call: TRBV4-1; d_call: .; cdr3_aa: CASSQGRGGITDTQYF; cdr3_nt: TGCGCCAGCAGCCAAGGGCGGGGTGGGATCACAGATACGCAGTATTTT
j_call: TRBJ2-1; clone_size: .; v_call: TRBV2; d_call: TRBD2; cdr3_aa: CASRYSGRGNEQFF; cdr3_nt: TGTGCCAGCAGATATAGCGGGAGGGGAAATGAGCAGTTCTTC
j_call: TRBJ2-1; clone_size: .; v_call: TRBV11-3; d_call: .; cdr3_aa: CASSLWQGTNNEQFF; cdr3_nt: TGTGCCAGCAGCTTATGGCAGGGGACTAACAATGAGCAGTTCTTC
j_call: TRBJ1-6; clone_size: .; v_call: TRBV3-1/TRBV3-2; d_call: .; cdr3_aa: CASSQGPGRNSPLHF; cdr3_nt: TGTGCCAGCAGCCAAGGACCTGGGCGTAATTCACCCCTCCACTTT
j_call: TRBJ2-3; clone_size: .; v_call: TRBV18; d_call: .; cdr3_aa: CASSPFGSTDTQYF; cdr3_nt: TGTGCCAGCTCACCGTTCGGTAGCACAGATACGCAGTATTTT
j_call: TRBJ2-4; clone_size: .; v_call: TRBV30; d_call: .; cdr3_aa: CAWSKARENIQYF; cdr3_nt: TGTGCCTGGAGCAAAGCCCGAGAGAACATTCAGTACTTC
j_call: TRBJ1-3; clone_size: few; v_call: TRBV4-3; d_call: TRBD1; cdr3_aa: CASSRTGNSGNTIYF; cdr3_nt: TGCGCCAGCTCTAGGACAGGGAACTCTGGAAACACCATATATTTT
j_call: TRBJ2-1; clone_size: .; v_call: TRBV7-3; d_call: .; cdr3_aa: CASSPQSGGIFSEQFF; cdr3_nt: TGTGCCAGCAGCCCCCAGAGCGGCGGGATTTTTAGTGAGCAGTTCTTC
j_call: TRBJ2-3; clone_size: .; v_call: TRBV11-2; d_call: .; cdr3_aa: CASSKHLAQSTDTQYF; cdr3_nt: TGTGCCAGCAGCAAACATCTCGCCCAGAGCACAGATACGCAGTATTTT
j_call: TRBJ2-2; clone_size: .; v_call: TRBV28; d_call: TRBD1; cdr3_aa: CASSPGGKPGELFF; cdr3_nt: TGTGCCAGCAGCCCAGGGGGAAAACCCGGGGAGCTGTTTTTT